The rows below give T cell receptor beta chains drawn from one sample of a study of T cell responses to AZD1222 COVID-19 vaccine. Profiled with immunoSEQ multiplex PCR; TCRdb holds only in-frame clones, not every one. The sample lists about 85,000 clones, roughly 87% occurring once. The specimen was peripheral blood, collected on day 0 of AZD1222 vaccination. The receptors stem from an adult in good health. Each CDR3 is given with its conserved first and last residue. D genes are given only for firm matches. Clone size is given for some rows only: seen once, a few or many times, or a class if the clone is expanded.

>NA|TRBJ1-1|TRBD1|TRBV19
CASSNRGDTEAFF
TGTGCCAGTAGTAACAGGGGGGACACTGAAGCTTTCTTT
>NA|TRBJ2-5|NA|TRBV5-1
CASSLQGNQETQYF
TGCGCCAGCAGCTTGCAGGGGAACCAAGAGACCCAGTACTTC
>NA|TRBJ1-4|TRBD1|TRBV11-2
CASTLQGTGEKLFF
TGTGCCAGCACACTACAAGGGACAGGGGAAAAACTGTTTTTT
>NA|TRBJ1-2|NA|TRBV6-4
CAILFIEVWGYTF
TGTGCCATCCTTTTCATAGAGGTGTGGGGCTACACCTTC
>few|TRBJ1-2|NA|TRBV29-1
CSVEDLVGSHGYTF
TGCAGCGTTGAAGATCTGGTAGGGAGTCATGGCTACACCTTC
>NA|TRBJ2-1|TRBD1|TRBV6-4
CASSEGQGGQLDEQFF
TGTGCCAGCAGTGAAGGACAGGGTGGACAATTAGATGAGCAGTTCTTC
>NA|TRBJ1-1|NA|TRBV11-1
CASSLTDRNTEAFF
TGTGCCAGCAGCTTGACTGACAGGAACACTGAAGCTTTCTTT
>NA|TRBJ2-1|NA|TRBV19
CASTDQPSVSYNEQFF
TGTGCCAGTACCGACCAACCTAGCGTATCCTACAATGAGCAGTTCTTC
>once|TRBJ1-2|NA|TRBV19
CASSTDANYGYTF
TGTGCCAGTAGTACCGACGCTAACTATGGCTACACCTTC
>NA|TRBJ1-5|NA|TRBV30
CAWSLGGVLNQPQHF
TGTGCCTGGAGTCTGGGGGGGGTTTTGAATCAGCCCCAGCATTTT
>NA|TRBJ2-1|NA|TRBV5-1
CASSLGQGGWFF
TGCGCCAGCAGCTTGGGGCAGGGTGGCTGGTTCTTC
>once|TRBJ1-5|TRBD1|TRBV18
CASSPTGNQPQHF
TGTGCCAGCTCACCGACAGGGAATCAGCCCCAGCATTTT
>NA|TRBJ2-2|TRBD1|TRBV3-1/TRBV3-2
CASSRNRDRGGELFF
TGTGCCAGCAGCCGAAACCGGGACAGGGGCGGGGAGCTGTTTTTT
>NA|TRBJ1-5|TRBD1|TRBV2
CASAGAGGGQPQHF
TGTGCCAGCGCCGGCGCAGGGGGCGGGCAGCCCCAGCATTTT
>NA|TRBJ2-1|TRBD1|TRBV7-2
CASSPGQGFNEQFF
TGTGCCAGCAGCCCGGGACAGGGGTTTAATGAGCAGTTCTTC
>NA|TRBJ2-2|NA|TRBV3-1/TRBV3-2
CASTRAGGAGELFF
TGTGCCAGCACCCGGGCCGGTGGGGCCGGGGAGCTGTTTTTT